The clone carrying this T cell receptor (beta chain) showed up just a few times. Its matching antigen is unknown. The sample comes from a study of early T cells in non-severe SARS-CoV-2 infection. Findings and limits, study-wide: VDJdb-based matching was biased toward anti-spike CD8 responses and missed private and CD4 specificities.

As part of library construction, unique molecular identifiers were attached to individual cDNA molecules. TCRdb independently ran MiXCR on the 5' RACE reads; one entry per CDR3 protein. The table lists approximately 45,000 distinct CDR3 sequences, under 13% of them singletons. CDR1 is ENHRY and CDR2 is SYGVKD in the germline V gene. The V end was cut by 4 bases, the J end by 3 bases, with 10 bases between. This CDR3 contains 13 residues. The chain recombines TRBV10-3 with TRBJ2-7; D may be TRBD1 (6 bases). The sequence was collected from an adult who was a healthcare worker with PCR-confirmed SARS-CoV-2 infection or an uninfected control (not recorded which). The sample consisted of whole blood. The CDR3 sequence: CAISVGQSYEQYF. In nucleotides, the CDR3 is TGTGCCATCAGTGTAGGACAGAGCTACGAGCAGTACTTC.